This TCR beta chain was observed in a study of regulatory T cells in long-lasting Graves disease (dated by TCRdb to the early 2020s). Background for the entire study: Newly diagnosed Graves' disease patients had taken antithyroid drugs for less than 3 months. Patients with persistent Graves' disease were compared with patients with newly diagnosed Graves' disease using TCR sequencing and RNA sequencing of peripheral blood. The study was registered as a clinical trial and conducted in China. TCR sequencing covered around 13 persistent and roughly 20 newly diagnosed Graves' disease patients, around 33 samples in total.

Study-level results and caveats: The authors acknowledged the small sample size as a limitation that may reduce accuracy. Only peripheral blood was studied, because thyroid tissue, the primary lesion, was inaccessible. Patients with persistent disease shared more public clonotypes (about 3,000) than newly diagnosed patients did (around 1,000). Only the TCR beta chain was sequenced and analyzed. Preferential use of TRBV28, TRBJ1-2 and TRBJ2-5 was observed in persistent disease, whereas TRBV20-1 and TRBJ2-1 were favored in newly diagnosed disease. Persistent Graves' disease patients showed lower TCR Shannon entropy and fewer highly expanded clones than newly diagnosed patients, suggesting clonal expansion.

The sample's time point label, decoded: newly diagnosed GD, antithyroid drugs for less than 3 months. For both TCR sequencing and RNA sequencing, RNA was extracted from PBMCs in TRIzol. The diagnosis of Graves' disease followed American Thyroid Association guidelines. Patients for the study were recruited at an endocrinology department in Xi'an, China. Each patient gave approximately 10 milliliters of peripheral blood, collected in an EDTA anticoagulant tube. PBMCs were isolated by Ficoll Paque Plus density gradient separation without further T cell sorting. An Agilent 2100 Bioanalyzer and agarose gel were used to assess RNA quality, and a NanoDrop 2000 was used to measure RNA concentration. On this clonotype: Its specific antigen is unknown. No qualities accompany the bases; no much larger clone lies one base away.

The CDR3 spans 16 residues, from the cysteine through the phenylalanine. The DNA shown is the 48-base CDR3, in frame from base 1. V loses 0 bases at its end and J loses 3 bases; junction bases beyond the gene matches: 8. Taken from the germline V gene (reference sequence), the CDR1 and CDR2 loops are DFQATT and SNEGSKA. Library prep was done by multiplex PCR. The reads were generated on an Illumina HiSeq 4000. CDR3 regions were amplified by Arm-PCR with iRepertoire HTBI primers to construct TCR beta libraries. Before sequencing, the PCR products underwent gel purification. In the paper's pipeline: Gene usage analysis of CDR3 amino acid clonotypes relied on the roughly 67 TRBV and fewer than 15 TRBJ segments identified across samples. Filtered high-quality paired reads were merged into contigs using COPE and FqMerger. BLAST was used to align contigs to IMGT TRBV, TRBD and TRBJ reference genes, with CDR3 defined following IMGT. Any clonotype with a frequency above 0.1% was counted as a highly expanded clone. Repertoire diversity was measured by Shannon entropy, and V-J evenness by the Gini coefficient. A clonotype found in more than one individual was treated as public. TCRdb cleaned the public reads at Q25 with fastp, built clones with MiXCR and kept in-frame beta chains. Records with the same CDR3 protein are collapsed into one entry carrying the most frequent genes and DNA. TCRdb's processing, not the study's, gives the V and J calls here. In this sample the table shows about 400,000 distinct CDR3 sequences, approximately 15% of which occur a single time. The ten most abundant clones make up 7.8% of the sample.

This sample also appeared in a second study, on T cells in Graves' hyperthyroidism and ophthalmopathy. Drawing on the second study: Stable Graves' hyperthyroidism was defined as the absence of progression to ophthalmopathy over 18 months of follow-up. Hyperthyroidism patients were newly diagnosed, with disease duration under 2 months, and aged 18 to 65 years. The study excluded patients with uncontrolled infections, other autoimmune diseases, pregnancy or lactation. Diagnoses relied on clinical symptoms, serum thyroxine and TRAb, thyroid ultrasound and orbital computed tomography. The TCR CDR3 was subjected to a first round of RT-PCR using the HTBI primer set and the Qiagen OneStep RT-PCR kit. Most expanded thyroid clonotypes (frequency above 0.001) were also detected in blood, a finding suggesting that blood repertoires may reflect thyroid immune responses. A 13 V-J signature model separated ophthalmopathy from stable hyperthyroidism, with approximately 87% sensitivity and 81% to 82% specificity in cross-validation and 80%/75% in testing. In validation, the model predicted progression to ophthalmopathy a median of 6.5 months before onset, with roughly 70% sensitivity and roughly 77% specificity. To identify TCR V-J signatures that set the groups apart, the researchers used a discovery cohort of 100 patients, made up of 40 to 45 with Graves' ophthalmopathy and 57 with stable Graves' hyperthyroidism. Prospective prediction of ophthalmopathy was tested in an independent validation cohort consisting of some 18 hyperthyroidism patients and approximately 16 patients who later progressed to ophthalmopathy. The 100 discovery patients were randomly split 7:3 into training and test sets. In more than 5 Graves' hyperthyroidism patients, the study also compared T-cell repertoires from thyroid tissue with T-cell repertoires from blood. Following sampling, methimazole starting at 30 mg daily was given to hyperthyroidism patients, and high-dose intravenous methylprednisolone was given to ophthalmopathy patients. Libraries were constructed in a second round of multiplex PCR, after which size selection and purification were performed. Paired-end sequencing of the libraries was performed with 100 bp reads on an Illumina HiSeq2000. SOAPnuke was used to process the raw data, throwing out any read that contained adapters or uncalled bases, had a mean Phred below 15, or lacked an exact constant-primer or identifier match. COPE v1.2.5 was used to merge high-quality paired reads, and clonotypes were defined as unique nucleotide sequences. MiTCR v1.1 was used to align the clonotypes against IMGT TRBV, TRBD and TRBJ reference segments. Only V-J combinations with frequency above 0.0001, covering about 99% of repertoires, were analysed. A TCS score was defined as the ratio between F50 (clonal expansion) and ExV (chaos), using BLOSUM62-based TCRdist between CDR3 peptides within each V-J. Welch's t-statistics and random forest reduced approximately 520 V-J features to 13, which were used in a naive Bayes classifier (R e1071). Sample size was not statistically predetermined, and investigators were not blinded to group allocation. The paper reports TCR Vbeta CDR3 sequencing of 140 or so peripheral blood samples: 43 ophthalmopathy, fewer than 80 hyperthyroidism and around 17 progressor patients.

Sequencing used peripheral blood mononuclear cells (PBMCs), obtained at new diagnosis, from a patient treated with antithyroid drugs. The sequence joins TRBV20-1 to TRBJ2-3; 8 bases in the junction line up with TRBD1. This clonotype originated in a woman aged 40 to 50 with Graves disease. Donor details come from another sample of the same person, matched by shared clones. The CDR3 protein: CSARDAPGQVTDTQYF. Read as DNA, the sequence is TGCAGTGCTAGAGATGCCCCGGGACAGGTGACAGATACGCAGTATTTT.